One T cell receptor beta chain is described in this entry. What it recognizes is unknown. CDR1 and CDR2 from the germline V gene are MDHEN and SYDVKM. Trimming cost V 8 bases and J 5 bases; bases outside gene matches: 13. The CDR3 is 15 amino acids. With 60 Vbeta and 13 Jbeta primers, the PCR was carried out. The table came from immunoSEQ multiplex PCR; TCRdb's copy has only in-frame clones and leaves some out. Of about 170,000 clones listed, roughly three quarters are singletons. The sample is drawn from a study of cytomegalovirus exposure and HLA in healthy donors. Study observations and caveats: Productive status was seen about 90% or about 30% of the time for most TCR beta V segments in an earlier analysis. A classifier reportedly called cytomegalovirus status with high sensitivity and specificity. Links to common viral pathogens appeared, in a later analysis, for several of the most significant clusters. Analysis was carried out at a later point, and it linked a missense DCLRE1C variant to TCR beta V- and J-gene trimming.

The V and J genes are TRBV28 and TRBJ2-7; 9 bases match TRBD2. Sequencing input: PBMCs. This TCR was sampled from a woman aged 45-60 years in good health and CMV-seronegative. For the CDR3, the DNA is TGTGCCAGCCGACCGAGCGCGGGAGGGTCCCACGAGCAGTACTTC. This gives the protein CASRPSAGGSHEQYF.